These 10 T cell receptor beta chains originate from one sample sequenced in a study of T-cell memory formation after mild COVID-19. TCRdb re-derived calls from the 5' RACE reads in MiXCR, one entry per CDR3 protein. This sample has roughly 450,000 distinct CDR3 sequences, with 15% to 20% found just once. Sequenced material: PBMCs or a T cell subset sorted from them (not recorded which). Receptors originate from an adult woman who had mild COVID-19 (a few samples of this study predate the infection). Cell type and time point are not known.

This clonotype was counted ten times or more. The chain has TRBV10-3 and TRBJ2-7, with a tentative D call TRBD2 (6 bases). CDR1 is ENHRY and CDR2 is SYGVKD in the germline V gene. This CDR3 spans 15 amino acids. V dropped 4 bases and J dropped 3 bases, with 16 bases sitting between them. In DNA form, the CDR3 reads TGTGCCATCAGTGGGGGGTCTAGCGTCAACTACGAGCAGTACTTC. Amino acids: CAISGGSSVNYEQYF.

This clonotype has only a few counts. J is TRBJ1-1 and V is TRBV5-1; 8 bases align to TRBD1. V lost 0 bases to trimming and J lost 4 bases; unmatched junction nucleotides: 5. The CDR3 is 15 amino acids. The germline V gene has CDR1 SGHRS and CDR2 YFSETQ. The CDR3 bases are TGCGCCAGCAGCTTGGATCAGGGGGCGGGCACTGAAGCTTTCTTT. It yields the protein CASSLDQGAGTEAFF. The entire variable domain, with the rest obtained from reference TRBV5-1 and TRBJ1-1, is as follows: KAGVTQTPRYLIKTRGQQVTLSCSPISGHRSVSWYQQTPGQGLQFLFEYFSETQRNKGNFPGRFSGRQFSNSRSEMNVSTLELGDSALYLCASSLDQGAGTEAFFGQGTRLTVV.

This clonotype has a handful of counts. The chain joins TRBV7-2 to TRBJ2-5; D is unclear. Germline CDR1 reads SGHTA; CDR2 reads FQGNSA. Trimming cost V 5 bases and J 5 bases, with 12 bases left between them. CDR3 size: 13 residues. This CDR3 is CASSTSRFETQYF. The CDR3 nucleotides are TGTGCCAGCAGCACTTCTAGATTCGAGACCCAGTACTTC.

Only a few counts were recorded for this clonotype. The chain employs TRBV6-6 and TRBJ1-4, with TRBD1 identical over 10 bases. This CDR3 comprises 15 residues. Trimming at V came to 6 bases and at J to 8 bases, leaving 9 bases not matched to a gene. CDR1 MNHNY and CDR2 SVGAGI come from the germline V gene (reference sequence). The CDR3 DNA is TGTGCCAGCAGACGCAGGACAGGGGGTGGGGAAAAACTGTTTTTT. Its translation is CASRRRTGGGEKLFF.

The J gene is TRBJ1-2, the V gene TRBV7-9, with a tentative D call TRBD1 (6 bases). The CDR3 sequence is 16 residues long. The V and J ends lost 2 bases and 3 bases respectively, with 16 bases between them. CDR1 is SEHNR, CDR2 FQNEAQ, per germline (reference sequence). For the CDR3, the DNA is TGTGCCAGCAGCTTATTGTCCAGGGGAGGATACTATGGCTACACCTTC. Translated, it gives CASSLLSRGGYYGYTF. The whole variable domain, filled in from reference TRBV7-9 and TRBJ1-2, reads DTGVSQNPRHKITKRGQNVTFRCDPISEHNRLYWYRQTLGQGPEFLTYFQNEAQLEKSRLLSDRFSAERPKGSFSTLEIQRTEQGDSAMYLCASSLLSRGGYYGYTFGSGTRLTVV.

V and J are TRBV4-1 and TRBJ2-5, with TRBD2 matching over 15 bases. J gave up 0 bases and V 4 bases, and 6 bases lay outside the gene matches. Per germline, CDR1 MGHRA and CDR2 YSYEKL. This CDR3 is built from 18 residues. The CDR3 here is CASSRWTSGGGNQETQYF. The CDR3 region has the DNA TGCGCCAGCAGCCGATGGACTAGCGGGGGGGGAAACCAAGAGACCCAGTACTTC.

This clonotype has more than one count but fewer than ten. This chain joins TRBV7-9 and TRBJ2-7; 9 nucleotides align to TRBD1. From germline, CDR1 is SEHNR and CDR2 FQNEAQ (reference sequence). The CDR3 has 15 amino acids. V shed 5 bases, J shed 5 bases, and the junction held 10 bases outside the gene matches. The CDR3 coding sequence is TGTGCCAGCAGCCCCAAACACCGGACAGGGGACGAGCAGTACTTC. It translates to CASSPKHRTGDEQYF.

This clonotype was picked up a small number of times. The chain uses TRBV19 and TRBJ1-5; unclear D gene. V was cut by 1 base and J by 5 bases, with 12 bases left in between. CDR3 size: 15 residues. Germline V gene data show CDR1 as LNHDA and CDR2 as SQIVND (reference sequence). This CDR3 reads CASSIAPPGHQPQHF. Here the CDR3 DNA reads TGTGCCAGTAGTATAGCTCCCCCAGGCCATCAGCCCCAGCATTTT.

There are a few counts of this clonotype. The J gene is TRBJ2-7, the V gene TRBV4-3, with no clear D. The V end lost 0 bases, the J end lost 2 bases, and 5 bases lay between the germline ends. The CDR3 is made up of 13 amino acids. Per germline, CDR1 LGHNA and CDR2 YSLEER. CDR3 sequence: CASSQDNAYEQYF. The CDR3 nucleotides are TGCGCCAGCAGCCAAGACAATGCCTACGAGCAGTACTTC.

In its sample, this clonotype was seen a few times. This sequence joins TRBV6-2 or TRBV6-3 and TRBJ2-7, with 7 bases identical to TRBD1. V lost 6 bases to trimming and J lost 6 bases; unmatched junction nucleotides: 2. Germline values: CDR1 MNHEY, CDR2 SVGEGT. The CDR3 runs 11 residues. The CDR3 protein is CASRNRGEQYF. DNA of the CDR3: TGTGCCAGCAGAAACAGGGGCGAGCAGTACTTC.